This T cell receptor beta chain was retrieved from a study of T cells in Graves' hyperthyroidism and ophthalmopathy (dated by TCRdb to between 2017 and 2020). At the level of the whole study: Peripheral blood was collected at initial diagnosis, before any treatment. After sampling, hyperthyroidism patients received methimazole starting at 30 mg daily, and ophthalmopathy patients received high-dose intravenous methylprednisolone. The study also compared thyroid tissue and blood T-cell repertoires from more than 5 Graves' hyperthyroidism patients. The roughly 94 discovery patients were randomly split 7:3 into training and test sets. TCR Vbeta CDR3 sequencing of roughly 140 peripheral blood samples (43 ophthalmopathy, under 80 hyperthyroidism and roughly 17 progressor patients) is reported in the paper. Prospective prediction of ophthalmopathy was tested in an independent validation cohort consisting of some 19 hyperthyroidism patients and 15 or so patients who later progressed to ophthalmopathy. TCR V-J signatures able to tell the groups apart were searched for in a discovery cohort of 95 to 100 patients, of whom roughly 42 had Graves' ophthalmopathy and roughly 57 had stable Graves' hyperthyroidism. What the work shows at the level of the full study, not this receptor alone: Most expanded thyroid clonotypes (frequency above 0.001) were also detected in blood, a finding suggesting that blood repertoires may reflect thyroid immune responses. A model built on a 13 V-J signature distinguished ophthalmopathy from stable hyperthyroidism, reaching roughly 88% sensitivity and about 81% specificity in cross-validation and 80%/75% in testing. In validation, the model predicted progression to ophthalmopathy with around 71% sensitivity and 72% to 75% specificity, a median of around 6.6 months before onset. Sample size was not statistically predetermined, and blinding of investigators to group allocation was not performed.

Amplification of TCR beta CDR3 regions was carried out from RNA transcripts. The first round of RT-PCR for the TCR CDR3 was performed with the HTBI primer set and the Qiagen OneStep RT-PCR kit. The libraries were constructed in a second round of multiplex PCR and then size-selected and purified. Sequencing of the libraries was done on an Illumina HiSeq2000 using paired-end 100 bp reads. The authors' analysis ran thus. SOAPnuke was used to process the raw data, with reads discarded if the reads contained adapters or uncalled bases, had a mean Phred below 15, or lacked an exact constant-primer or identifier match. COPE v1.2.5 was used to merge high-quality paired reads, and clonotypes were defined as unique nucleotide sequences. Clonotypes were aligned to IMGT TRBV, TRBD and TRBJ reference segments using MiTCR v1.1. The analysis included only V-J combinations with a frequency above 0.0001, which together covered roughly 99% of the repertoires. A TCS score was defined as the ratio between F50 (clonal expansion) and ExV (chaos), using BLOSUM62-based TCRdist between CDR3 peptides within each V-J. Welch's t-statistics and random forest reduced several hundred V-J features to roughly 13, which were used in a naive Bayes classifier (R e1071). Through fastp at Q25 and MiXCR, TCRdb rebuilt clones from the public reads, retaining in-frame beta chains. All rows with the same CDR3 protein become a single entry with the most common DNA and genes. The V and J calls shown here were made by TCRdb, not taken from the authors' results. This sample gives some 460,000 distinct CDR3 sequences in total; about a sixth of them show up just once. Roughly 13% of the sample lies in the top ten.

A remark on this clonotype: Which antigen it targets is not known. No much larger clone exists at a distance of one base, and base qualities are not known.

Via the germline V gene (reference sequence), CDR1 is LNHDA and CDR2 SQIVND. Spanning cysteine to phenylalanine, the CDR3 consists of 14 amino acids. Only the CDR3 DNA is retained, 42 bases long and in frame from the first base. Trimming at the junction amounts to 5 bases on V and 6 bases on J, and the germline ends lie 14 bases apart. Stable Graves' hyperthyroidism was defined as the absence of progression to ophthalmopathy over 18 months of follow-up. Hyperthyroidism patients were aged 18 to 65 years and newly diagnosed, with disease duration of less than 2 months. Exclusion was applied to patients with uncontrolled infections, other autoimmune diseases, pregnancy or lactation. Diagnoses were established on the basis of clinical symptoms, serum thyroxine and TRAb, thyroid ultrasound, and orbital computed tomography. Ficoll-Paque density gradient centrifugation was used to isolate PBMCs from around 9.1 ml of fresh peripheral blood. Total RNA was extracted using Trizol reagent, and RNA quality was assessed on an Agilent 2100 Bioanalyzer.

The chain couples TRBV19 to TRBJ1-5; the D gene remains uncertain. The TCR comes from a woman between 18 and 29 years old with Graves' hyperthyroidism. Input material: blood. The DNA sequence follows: TGTGCCAGTAGTGAGGGTTTTGAGGTTCAGCCCCAGCATTTT. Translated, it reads CASSEGFEVQPQHF.